The 26 T cell receptor beta chains reported below all come from one sample, sequenced in a study of OX40 agonist ivuxolimab in advanced cancers. The protocol was immunoSEQ multiplex PCR, while the TCRdb copy is restricted to in-frame clones and leaves out a portion. This table has around 47,000 clones, 75% to 90% appearing once. This specimen consisted of CD4+ or CD8+ T cells sorted from blood, obtained in a trial of the OX40 agonist ivuxolimab. The source is an adult with an advanced solid tumor such as melanoma, head and neck, liver or kidney cancer.

The rearrangement uses TRBV7-9 and TRBJ2-3; D unresolved. V dropped 5 bases and J dropped 5 bases, with 20 bases sitting between them. Looked up from germline, CDR1 is SEHNR and CDR2 is FQNEAQ (reference sequence). The CDR3 spans 16 residues. The CDR3 is CASSPRTGRSGDTQYF. As DNA, the CDR3 is TGTGCCAGCAGCCCTAGAACGGGCCGCAGTGGAGATACGCAGTATTTT.

The chain joins TRBV29-1 to TRBJ2-7, with TRBD2 matching over 10 bases. Per germline, CDR1 SQVTM and CDR2 ANQGSEA. V shed 4 bases, J shed 1 base, and the junction held 7 bases outside the gene matches. This CDR3 comprises 15 residues. For the CDR3, the DNA is TGCAGCGTTGTTCCCCTAGCGGGGGAATCCTACGAGCAGTACTTC. Amino acid sequence: CSVVPLAGESYEQYF.

The rearrangement links TRBV4-1 to TRBJ1-1; D remains unclear. The CDR3 has 15 residues. Germline V CDR1 and CDR2: MGHRA, YSYEKL. Trimming took off 0 bases at V and 4 bases at J, with 12 bases between the two ends. In DNA form, the CDR3 reads TGCGCCAGCAGCCAAGATCCTACAGCAGGCACTGAAGCTTTCTTT. Its protein is CASSQDPTAGTEAFF.

V is TRBV5-1 and J is TRBJ1-2; 7 bases are shared with TRBD1. Germline lookup yields CDR1 SGHRS and CDR2 YFSETQ. The CDR3 has 14 amino acids. J lost 0 bases, V lost 6 bases, and 5 bases had no gene match. CDR3 sequence: CASTRQGANYGYTF. As DNA, the CDR3 is TGCGCCAGCACCCGACAGGGCGCTAACTATGGCTACACCTTC.

This chain connects TRBV11-3 to TRBJ1-6; the match to TRBD1 covers 10 bases. CDR3 length: 19 residues. CDR1 is SGHNT and CDR2 is YENEEA in the germline V gene. The CDR3 loop reads CATPGTGDSPRSYNSPLHF. In DNA, the CDR3 is TGTGCTACCCCCGGGACAGGGGATTCCCCACGCTCCTATAATTCACCCCTCCACTTT.

The V gene is TRBV6-1, the J gene TRBJ1-1; a possible D gene is TRBD1 (5 bases). V gave up 5 bases and J gave up 3 bases, with 13 bases separating them. There are 14 residues in the CDR3. CDR1 MNHNS and CDR2 SASEGT come from the germline V gene. The CDR3 nucleotides read TGTGCCAGCAGTCCATGGGGGGGACACACTGAAGCTTTCTTT. It encodes CASSPWGGHTEAFF.

With regard to this clone: Compared with germline, one end of the junction differs, possibly owing to a read error. The chain uses TRBV7-2 and TRBJ1-2, with no clear D. The V gene's germline CDR1 is SGHTA and CDR2 FQGNSA. The CDR3 has 11 residues. In nucleotides, the CDR3 is TGTGCCGGCAGCTTAGCGCGCGGCTACACCTTC. This translates into CAGSLARGYTF.

V is TRBV4-2 and J is TRBJ2-5; 12 bases are shared with TRBD2. Germline CDR1 and CDR2: LGHNA and YNFKEQ. The J segment lost 0 bases and the V segment lost 1 base, leaving 3 bases of the junction unmatched. The length of the CDR3 is 17 residues. DNA of the CDR3: TGTGCCAGCAGCCAAGCGCCTAGCGGGGGGGACCAAGAGACCCAGTACTTC. It encodes CASSQAPSGGDQETQYF.

The chain recombines TRBV7-9 with TRBJ1-4, with 9 positions matching TRBD1. The J segment lost 7 bases and the V segment lost 3 bases, leaving 6 bases of the junction unmatched. The CDR3 totals 15 residues. The germline V gene encodes CDR1 SEHNR and CDR2 FQNEAQ (reference sequence). The CDR3: CASSFPDRGGEKLFF. CDR3 coding DNA: TGTGCCAGCAGCTTCCCGGACAGGGGCGGTGAAAAACTGTTTTTT.

The chain has TRBV2 and TRBJ1-2; D is undetermined. The CDR3 is made up of 13 amino acids. The V end lost 2 bases, the J end lost 5 bases, and 9 bases lay between the germline ends. Per germline, CDR1 SNHLY and CDR2 FYNNEI. Written as DNA, the CDR3 is TGTGCCAGCAGTGAATTGGCAGCTTATGGCTACACCTTC. It translates to CASSELAAYGYTF.

This chain links TRBV5-6 with TRBJ1-2; 8 positions agree with TRBD1. Trimming cost V 4 bases and J 6 bases; bases outside gene matches: 8. Germline V gives CDR1 SGHDT, CDR2 YYEEEE. The CDR3 contains 14 residues. The CDR3 DNA reads as TGTGCCAGCAGCAATTTAGGACAGGGAAATGGCTACACCTTC. It specifies CASSNLGQGNGYTF.

CDR3 protein: CASRPGGREAFF. CDR3 DNA: TGTGCCAGCAGGCCAGGGGGTCGGGAAGCTTTCTTT. The chain links TRBV6-5 to TRBJ1-1; TRBD1 matches 7 bases. Trimming at V came to 6 bases and at J to 8 bases, leaving 6 bases not matched to a gene. This CDR3 has 12 residues. Germline-derived CDR1 and CDR2 are MNHEY and SVGAGI.

V usage is TRBV9 and J usage is TRBJ1-2; 8 nucleotides align to TRBD1. V shed 4 bases and J 0 bases; nucleotides not matched to a gene: 8. Per germline, CDR1 SGDLS and CDR2 YYNGEE. The CDR3 spans 16 residues. This CDR3 reads CASSFYLQGANYGYTF. CDR3 sequence (DNA): TGTGCCAGCAGCTTCTACCTACAGGGGGCTAACTATGGCTACACCTTC.

V gene TRBV2 combines with J gene TRBJ1-4; the match to TRBD1 covers 9 bases. The CDR3 spans 17 residues. Trimming took 6 bases from V and 4 from J; bases not matched to a gene: 12. CDR1 and CDR2 from the germline V gene are SNHLY and FYNNEI. The CDR3: CASSPGGQGLFNEKLFF. The CDR3 DNA reads as TGTGCCAGCAGCCCCGGGGGACAGGGACTTTTTAATGAAAAACTGTTTTTT.

The chain carries TRBV27 and TRBJ1-2; TRBD1 agrees at 7 bases. Germline V gene lookup returns CDR1 MNHEY and CDR2 SMNVEV (reference sequence). The CDR3 spans 12 residues. V shed 6 bases and J 8 bases; nucleotides not matched to a gene: 6. Written as DNA, the CDR3 is TGTGCCAGCAGGACAGGGCTGGGGGGCTACACCTTC. This translates into CASRTGLGGYTF.

The V gene is TRBV6-5, the J gene TRBJ2-5; no clear D gene. The germline V gene has CDR1 MNHEY and CDR2 SVGAGI. The CDR3 has 14 amino acids. Between the trimmed V and J ends, which lost 0 bases and 5 bases, there was a span of 10 bases. The CDR3 DNA follows: TGTGCCAGCAGTTACTCCAAATTCGCGGAGACCCAGTACTTC. This encodes CASSYSKFAETQYF.

V and J are TRBV5-6 and TRBJ2-5; 9 positions match TRBD2. The V gene's germline CDR1 is SGHDT and CDR2 YYEEEE. This CDR3 contains 16 residues. V lost 4 bases to trimming and J lost 2 bases; unmatched junction nucleotides: 9. The CDR3 DNA reads TGTGCCAGCAGCCCGGATGCTAGCGGGGTTCAAGAGACCCAGTACTTC. Its translation: CASSPDASGVQETQYF.

The chain uses TRBV30 and TRBJ2-5; D is ambiguous. The CDR3 length is 13 residues. The V end was cut by 1 base, the J end by 0 bases, with 6 bases between. Germline loops: CDR1 GTSNPN, CDR2 SVGIG (reference sequence). CDR3: CAWSEGYQETQYF. CDR3 bases: TGTGCCTGGAGTGAGGGATACCAAGAGACCCAGTACTTC.

This clone was detected a few times. The chain combines TRBV9 with TRBJ2-1; D unresolved. The CDR3 runs 12 residues. Germline loops: CDR1 SGDLS, CDR2 YYNGEE. Between the trimmed V and J ends, which lost 2 bases and 5 bases, there was a span of 5 bases. CDR3 in amino acids: CASSVTDNEQFF. For the CDR3, the DNA is TGTGCCAGCAGCGTGACCGACAATGAGCAGTTCTTC.

The chain employs TRBV2 and TRBJ1-6; D call uncertain. Germline V gene sequence: CDR1 SNHLY, CDR2 FYNNEI. The CDR3 loop spans 16 amino acids. Trimming took off 0 bases at V and 7 bases at J, with 13 bases between the two ends. The CDR3 DNA reads as TGTGCCAGCAGTGAAGCACTGGGCAGATTGAATTCACCCCTCCACTTT. It translates to CASSEALGRLNSPLHF. The full variable domain, its missing parts supplied by reference TRBV2 and TRBJ1-6, is EPEVTQTPSHQVTQMGQEVILRCVPISNHLYFYWYRQILGQKVEFLVSFYNNEISEKSEIFDDQFSVERPDGSNFTLKIRSTKLEDSAMYFCASSEALGRLNSPLHFGNGTRLTVT.

The rearrangement uses TRBV29-1 and TRBJ2-7, with 9 positions matching TRBD1. This CDR3 has 15 amino acids. Germline values: CDR1 SQVTM, CDR2 ANQGSEA. The V segment lost 0 bases and the J segment 1 base; nucleotides outside the gene matches: 4. CDR3 in DNA: TGCAGCGTTGAAGAGGAAGGGACAGGGTCCTACGAGCAGTACTTC. It yields the protein CSVEEEGTGSYEQYF.

The gene calls are TRBV7-9 and TRBJ2-1; D possibly corresponds to TRBD2 (7 bases). CDR1 and CDR2 from the germline V gene are SEHNR and FQNEAQ (reference sequence). The CDR3 has 15 residues. V lost 5 bases and J lost 6, with 17 bases in between. CDR3 DNA: TGTGCCAGCAGCCGTGAGGGGCGGGGGCTCAATGAGCAGTTCTTC. Amino acids: CASSREGRGLNEQFF.

The V and J genes are TRBV4-1 and TRBJ2-7, with TRBD1 identical over 10 bases. Germline trimming cut 2 bases from V and 7 bases from J; bases unmatched to any gene: 8. The CDR3 is 15 amino acids. Germline V gene sequence: CDR1 MGHRA, CDR2 YSYEKL. The CDR3 sequence is CASSQRTGGSGEQYF. The CDR3 DNA is TGCGCCAGCAGCCAAAGGACAGGGGGTTCTGGGGAGCAGTACTTC.

The chain is built from TRBV9 and TRBJ2-5; D is undetermined. CDR3 size: 15 residues. V was cut by 0 bases and J by 4 bases, with 13 bases left in between. Germline CDR1 and CDR2: SGDLS and YYNGEE. Written as DNA, the CDR3 is TGTGCCAGCAGCGTAGAGAGTAGCCTGGGAGAGACCCAGTACTTC. Its protein product is CASSVESSLGETQYF.

The count of this clone is one. The rearrangement links TRBV4-3 to TRBJ1-4; 8 bases fit TRBD1. CDR1 is LGHNA and CDR2 is YSLEER in the germline V gene. The CDR3 sequence is 15 residues long. With 0 bases clipped from V and 6 bases from J, the junction kept 3 bases outside the gene matches. The CDR3: CASSQEQGVYEKLFF. The CDR3 coding sequence is TGCGCCAGCAGCCAAGAACAGGGGGTTTATGAAAAACTGTTTTTT.

V and J are TRBV27 and TRBJ2-3; D might be TRBD2 (6 bases). The V and J ends lost 6 bases and 3 bases respectively, with 13 bases between them. Germline values: CDR1 MNHEY, CDR2 SMNVEV (reference sequence). The CDR3 extends over 14 amino acids. The CDR3 is CASRNGAGTDTQYF. CDR3 DNA sequence: TGTGCCAGCAGAAACGGGGCGGGGACAGATACGCAGTATTTT.